The 20 T cell receptor beta chains presented below share a single source sample, sequenced in a study of blood T cells in healthy people across ages. With a J-beta primer mix and a sample-barcoded 5' primer, a second PCR ran about 7 to 12 cycles. TCRdb re-called the 5' RACE reads with MiXCR, one entry per CDR3 protein. This sample carries about 1.4 million distinct CDR3 sequences, roughly 59% of them seen once, and the ten largest clones take 5.5% to 8%. Sequencing input: blood. Every receptor here comes from a man aged 18 to 30 in good health.

The rearrangement uses TRBV11-2 and TRBJ2-1; possibly TRBD1 for D (6 bases). Germline loops: CDR1 SGHAT, CDR2 FQNNGV. This CDR3 has 16 amino acids. Trimming took 0 bases from V and 4 from J, leaving 13 bases between them. CDR3 sequence (DNA): TGTGCCAGCAGCTTAGATCCGGGACACTTTTACAATGAGCAGTTCTTC. Protein: CASSLDPGHFYNEQFF.

The chain has TRBV7-9 and TRBJ1-2; the D gene is possibly TRBD1 (6 bases). From germline, CDR1 is SEHNR and CDR2 FQNEAQ (reference sequence). V lost 5 bases and J lost 4, with 17 bases in between. This CDR3 spans 15 amino acids. CDR3 coding DNA: TGTGCCAGCAGCGTATCGGGGGCCGTGATCTATGGCTACACCTTC. Translating gives CASSVSGAVIYGYTF.

In its sample, this clonotype was seen many times. The chain combines TRBV29-1 with TRBJ1-2, with TRBD1 matching 8 bases. The J segment lost 8 bases and the V segment lost 7 bases, leaving 9 bases of the junction unmatched. The CDR3 has 12 residues. Looked up from germline, CDR1 is SQVTM and CDR2 is ANQGSEA. The CDR3, as DNA: TGCAGCGCTGGGACAGGCCGGGAGGGCTACACCTTC. Amino acids: CSAGTGREGYTF. The full variable domain, its missing parts supplied by reference TRBV29-1 and TRBJ1-2, is SAVISQKPSRDICQRGTSLTIQCQVDSQVTMMFWYRQQPGQSLTLIATANQGSEATYESGFVIDKFPISRPNLTFSTLTVSNMSPEDSSIYLCSAGTGREGYTFGSGTRLTVV.

The V call is TRBV7-7, the J call TRBJ1-4; 9 nucleotides line up with TRBD1. Germline V gene data show CDR1 as SSHAT and CDR2 as FNYEAQ (reference sequence). Unmatched junction bases numbered 8, after V lost 5 bases and J lost 7 bases. This CDR3 is 15 amino acids long. This CDR3 reads CASSQPGQGLEKLFF. In DNA form, the CDR3 reads TGTGCCAGCAGCCAGCCGGGACAGGGACTTGAAAAACTGTTTTTT.

The sample holds one count of this clonotype. The gene calls are TRBV10-2 and TRBJ2-7, with D possibly matching TRBD1 (6 bases). Germline V gives CDR1 WSHSY, CDR2 SAAADI. The CDR3 has 14 amino acids. V shed 4 bases and J shed 4 bases, with 14 bases lying between them. DNA for the CDR3: TGCGCCAGCAGTGCATCAGGGGATGGTTACGAGCAGTACTTC. This sequence encodes CASSASGDGYEQYF.

The chain uses TRBV27 and TRBJ2-2; 7 bases fit TRBD1. The CDR3 consists of 12 residues. Germline assignment: CDR1 MNHEY and CDR2 SMNVEV (reference sequence). With 6 bases clipped from V and 7 bases from J, the junction kept 2 bases outside the gene matches. The CDR3 DNA is TGTGCCAGCAGACAGGGGATCGGGGAGCTGTTTTTT. This codes for CASRQGIGELFF.

This clonotype was detected only once. The chain employs TRBV12-3 or TRBV12-4 and TRBJ2-1; TRBD1 or TRBD2 may be the D gene (5 bases each). The CDR3 runs to 18 residues. V was shortened by 10 bases and J by 0 bases, with 25 bases between the two germline ends. CDR3 bases: TGTGCCAACAGGAGCCCCTACCCCAGGGAGAGCTCCTACAATGAGCAGTTCTTC. It specifies CANRSPYPRESSYNEQFF.

The rearrangement links TRBV9 to TRBJ2-3, with 7 bases fitting TRBD2. CDR1 is SGDLS and CDR2 is YYNGEE in the germline V gene. This CDR3 spans 15 amino acids. With V trimmed by 2 bases and J by 0 bases, 3 bases remained unmatched. CDR3 coding DNA: TGTGCCAGCAGCGTTAGCGGGTCTAGCACAGATACGCAGTATTTT. Amino acids: CASSVSGSSTDTQYF.

The V and J genes are TRBV6-2 or TRBV6-3 and TRBJ1-2; 10 nucleotides agree with TRBD1. The CDR3 totals 16 residues. The V gene end was trimmed by 4 bases and the J gene end by 4 bases; junction bases not matched to a gene: 9. Germline V CDR1 and CDR2: MNHEY, SVGEGT. This CDR3 is CASSSRGQGMAYGYTF. The CDR3 nucleotides are TGTGCCAGCAGTTCCAGGGGACAGGGGATGGCCTATGGCTACACCTTC.

The rearrangement uses TRBV7-9 and TRBJ2-1, with TRBD2 matching 7 bases. J lost 8 bases, V lost 1 base, and 8 bases had no gene match. The CDR3 spans 15 residues. Germline V CDR1 and CDR2: SEHNR, FQNEAQ (reference sequence). The CDR3 loop is CASSLGSGWIDEQFF. DNA of the CDR3: TGTGCCAGCAGCTTAGGTAGCGGGTGGATTGATGAGCAGTTCTTC.

This clonotype was seen more than once but under ten times. This chain links TRBV29-1 with TRBJ1-1; D is perhaps TRBD1 (5 bases). Germline loops: CDR1 SQVTM, CDR2 ANQGSEA. Trimming left V 3 bases short and J 7 bases short, with 18 bases between. This CDR3 has 14 residues. As DNA, the CDR3 is TGCAGCGTTGATACGACCGGGTTTGGGGGTGAAGCTTTCTTT. It is translated as CSVDTTGFGGEAFF.

The rearrangement uses TRBV6-1 and TRBJ2-4; 9 positions agree with TRBD1. The J call is in doubt because the DNA end fits TRBJ2-7 better. The CDR3 is 17 residues long. In germline, CDR1 is MNHNS, CDR2 SASEGT. DNA of the CDR3: TGTGCCAGCACCGAACCAATTGCCGGGACAGGGCCCTACGAGCAGTACTTC. Translation gives CASTEPIAGTGPYEQYF.

This clonotype came up a few times. The V call is TRBV20-1, the J call TRBJ2-3, with D perhaps TRBD1 (6 bases). The CDR3 consists of 13 residues. CDR1 is DFQATT and CDR2 is SNEGSKA in the germline V gene (reference sequence). CDR3: CSNRVASTDTQYF. As DNA, the CDR3 is TGCAGCAACAGGGTGGCTAGCACAGATACGCAGTATTTT.

As for this clonotype: A read error may explain this, as a much larger clone is one base away. V and J are TRBV20-1 and TRBJ2-1, with TRBD2 identical over 12 bases. The germline CDR1 and CDR2 sequences are DFQATT and SNEGSKA (reference sequence). CDR3 length equals 15 residues. V lost 4 bases and J lost 9; bases outside the gene matches: 10. This chain's CDR3 is CSAIELAGGGGEQFF. The DNA for the CDR3 is TGCAGTGCTATAGAACTAGCGGGGGGTGGTGGTGAGCAGTTCTTC.

The rearrangement links TRBV20-1 to TRBJ2-5, with D maybe TRBD2 (5 bases). Trimming left V 0 bases short and J 1 base short, with 12 bases between. The CDR3 consists of 15 residues. The V gene's germline CDR1 is DFQATT and CDR2 SNEGSKA (reference sequence). CDR3 sequence: CSARDSWLAQETQYF. As DNA, the CDR3 is TGCAGTGCTAGAGATTCTTGGCTAGCCCAAGAGACCCAGTACTTC.

The rearrangement links TRBV6-4 to TRBJ2-1, with D perhaps matching TRBD1 or TRBD2 (5 bases each). This CDR3 has 16 residues. CDR1 and CDR2 (germline): MRHNA, SNTAGT. Trimming removed 6 bases from V and 0 bases from J, with 15 bases in between. The CDR3 bases are TGTGCCAGCAGCCGAGGGGACGGTAGCTCCTACAATGAGCAGTTCTTC. Its translation is CASSRGDGSSYNEQFF.

Only a few counts were recorded for this clonotype. The CDR3 nucleotides read TGCAGCGTTGAAGTCACAGAAGGTGCTTTCAATGAGCAGTTCTTC. Encoded protein: CSVEVTEGAFNEQFF. V usage is TRBV29-1 and J usage is TRBJ2-1; D remains ambiguous. The V end lost 1 base, the J end lost 6 bases, and 16 bases lay between the germline ends. CDR1 SQVTM and CDR2 ANQGSEA come from the germline V gene. CDR3 size: 15 residues.

CDR3 region: CASSQDEGGAGELFF. The CDR3 nucleotides read TGCGCCAGCAGCCAAGATGAGGGAGGTGCCGGGGAGCTGTTTTTT. J is TRBJ2-2 and V is TRBV4-3; D may be TRBD2 (6 bases). Trimming cost V 0 bases and J 6 bases, with 11 bases left between them. The CDR3 length is 15 residues. Germline V gives CDR1 LGHNA, CDR2 YSLEER.

The CDR3 DNA reads as TGTGCCGCACGACTAGCGGGAGGCTACAATGAGCAGTTCTTC. Translating gives CAARLAGGYNEQFF. The J gene is TRBJ2-1, the V gene TRBV2; the match to TRBD2 covers 13 bases. Germline trimming cut 11 bases from V and 3 bases from J; bases unmatched to any gene: 4. This CDR3 is built from 14 residues. The germline V gene has CDR1 SNHLY and CDR2 FYNNEI.

The rearrangement uses TRBV20-1 and TRBJ2-5; D gene uncertain. The germline V gene encodes CDR1 DFQATT and CDR2 SNEGSKA (reference sequence). The CDR3 consists of 16 residues. V lost 0 bases and J lost 0, with 14 bases in between. CDR3 DNA sequence: TGCAGTGCTAGAGACGTTTTAGGGATGGACCAAGAGACCCAGTACTTC. This sequence encodes CSARDVLGMDQETQYF.